The 25 T cell receptor beta chains below all came from one sample that was sequenced in a study of T cell responses to AZD1222 COVID-19 vaccine. Assay used: immunoSEQ multiplex PCR; TCRdb lists only in-frame clones, some missing. The sample carries 95,000 to 100,000 clones, around 87% recorded once. The sequencing here drew on peripheral blood, taken 28 days after the second AZD1222 dose. The receptors shown here come from an adult who received the AZD1222 COVID-19 vaccine.

The chain couples TRBV5-1 to TRBJ1-4; D gene unclear. Germline V gene data show CDR1 as SGHRS and CDR2 as YFSETQ. V lost 0 bases and J lost 2, with 5 bases in between. This CDR3 contains 14 residues. In DNA, the CDR3 is TGCGCCAGCAGCTTGGGTGGGACTAATGAAAAACTGTTTTTT. This translates into CASSLGGTNEKLFF.

The V gene is TRBV15, the J gene TRBJ1-1; 8 bases match TRBD1. V lost 6 bases, J lost 4 bases, and 7 bases stayed unmatched. Germline V gene data show CDR1 as LNHNV and CDR2 as YYDKDF (reference sequence). The CDR3 loop spans 14 amino acids. CDR3 protein: CATSNRGDITEAFF. CDR3 nucleotide sequence: TGTGCCACCAGTAACAGGGGGGATATCACTGAAGCTTTCTTT.

The J gene is TRBJ2-1, the V gene TRBV7-3, with 8 bases matching TRBD2. This CDR3 has 16 amino acids. J lost 0 bases, V lost 3 bases, and 4 bases had no gene match. CDR1 SGHTA and CDR2 FQGTGA come from the germline V gene. CDR3: CASSLIAGSSYNEQFF. The CDR3 coding sequence is TGTGCCAGCAGCTTGATAGCGGGGAGCTCCTACAATGAGCAGTTCTTC.

This sequence joins TRBV15 and TRBJ1-1; 8 bases fit TRBD1. Germline CDR1 and CDR2: LNHNV and YYDKDF (reference sequence). The CDR3 covers 15 residues. The trim removed 0 bases at V and 3 bases at J, leaving 3 bases unmatched. The CDR3 nucleotides are TGTGCCACCAGCAGAGAGACAGGGGTGTACACTGAAGCTTTCTTT. Translation: CATSRETGVYTEAFF. Full variable domain (missing parts from reference TRBV15 and TRBJ1-1): DAMVIQNPRYQVTQFGKPVTLSCSQTLNHNVMYWYQQKSSQAPKLLFHYYDKDFNNEADTPDNFQSRRPNTSFCFLDIRSPGLGDTAMYLCATSRETGVYTEAFFGQGTRLTVV.

This chain connects TRBV20-1 to TRBJ2-6; D gene ambiguous. This CDR3 is built from 14 residues. The V end lost 3 bases, the J end lost 0 bases, and 6 bases lay between the germline ends. Germline V CDR1 and CDR2: DFQATT, SNEGSKA (reference sequence). CDR3: CSASQGSGANVLTF. CDR3 bases: TGCAGTGCTAGTCAAGGCTCTGGGGCCAACGTCCTGACTTTC.

V usage is TRBV27 and J usage is TRBJ1-1; 8 positions agree with TRBD1. The junction had 4 bases not matched to a gene; V was cut back by 5 bases and J by 5 bases. Looked up from germline, CDR1 is MNHEY and CDR2 is SMNVEV (reference sequence). The CDR3 runs 13 residues. CDR3 amino acids: CASSPTGGTEAFF. CDR3 in DNA: TGTGCCAGCAGTCCAACAGGGGGGACTGAAGCTTTCTTT.

The chain links TRBV29-1 to TRBJ1-1, with TRBD1 matching 8 bases. V shed 0 bases and J 4 bases; nucleotides not matched to a gene: 4. Looked up from germline, CDR1 is SQVTM and CDR2 is ANQGSEA. CDR3 size: 14 residues. CDR3 region: CSVEDRGPGTEAFF. CDR3 nucleotides: TGCAGCGTTGAAGACAGGGGGCCCGGCACTGAAGCTTTCTTT.

The V call is TRBV3-1 (or the pseudogene TRBV3-2), the J call TRBJ2-3, with no clear D. V shed 1 base and J shed 2 bases, with 16 bases lying between them. The CDR3 is 17 residues long. Germline CDR1 reads LGHDT; CDR2 reads YNNKEL (reference sequence). The CDR3 sequence: CASSQGTSTSSTDTQYF. The CDR3 DNA reads TGTGCCAGCAGCCAAGGTACTTCAACCTCCTCCACAGATACGCAGTATTTT.

The chain uses TRBV5-4 and TRBJ1-4; 7 positions match TRBD1. Germline trimming cut 2 bases from V and 0 bases from J; bases unmatched to any gene: 7. This CDR3 has 17 amino acids. Germline CDR1 reads SGHNT; CDR2 reads YYREEE (reference sequence). For the CDR3, the DNA is TGTGCCAGCAGCTTTTCGACAGGGCCCGCAACTAATGAAAAACTGTTTTTT. It specifies CASSFSTGPATNEKLFF.

This chain's CDR3 is CASSASGNSYNEQFF. As DNA, the CDR3 is TGTGCCAGCAGCGCTAGCGGGAACTCCTACAATGAGCAGTTCTTC. V gene TRBV7-2 combines with J gene TRBJ2-1; TRBD2 matches 9 bases. The CDR3 has 15 amino acids. V was clipped by 5 bases and J by 0 bases; unmatched bases: 2. Germline V gives CDR1 SGHTA, CDR2 FQGNSA.

In nucleotides, the CDR3 is TGCGCCAGCAGCCCCAGACTAGCGGGATCATACGAGCAGTACTTC. Amino acids: CASSPRLAGSYEQYF. The chain has TRBV4-1 and TRBJ2-7; 11 bases are shared with TRBD2. The CDR3 sequence is 15 residues long. The germline V gene encodes CDR1 MGHRA and CDR2 YSYEKL. V shed 4 bases and J 4 bases; nucleotides not matched to a gene: 6.

The chain has TRBV6-5 and TRBJ1-5; no reliable D call. CDR1 is MNHEY, CDR2 SVGAGI, per germline. The CDR3 totals 12 residues. Deletions cut 8 bases from V and 5 bases from J, with 10 bases between. The CDR3 coding sequence is TGTGCCAGCTGGGTCTTCTATCAGCCCCAGCATTTT. It is translated as CASWVFYQPQHF.

This chain links TRBV19 with TRBJ1-5; D uncertain. Germline values: CDR1 LNHDA, CDR2 SQIVND (reference sequence). Trimming pared 5 bases from V and 0 bases from J, leaving 11 bases between. The CDR3 loop spans 15 amino acids. The CDR3 here is CASSSRRASNQPQHF. The DNA for the CDR3 is TGTGCCAGTAGTTCCCGGAGGGCTAGCAATCAGCCCCAGCATTTT.

The V and J genes are TRBV11-3 and TRBJ2-3; 7 positions agree with TRBD2. J lost 0 bases, V lost 2 bases, and 2 bases had no gene match. The CDR3 contains 15 residues. Germline V gives CDR1 SGHNT, CDR2 YENEEA. CDR3 DNA sequence: TGTGCCAGCAGCTTACGGGGGGTCAGCACAGATACGCAGTATTTT. This codes for CASSLRGVSTDTQYF.

This chain joins TRBV6-5 and TRBJ2-7; D may be TRBD2 (5 bases). Germline values: CDR1 MNHEY, CDR2 SVGAGI. V was shortened by 8 bases and J by 4 bases, with 12 bases between the two germline ends. This CDR3 spans 12 amino acids. The chain's CDR3 is CASPSAAYEQYF. CDR3 bases: TGTGCCAGCCCTTCAGCGGCGTACGAGCAGTACTTC.

The V call is TRBV6-5, the J call TRBJ1-1; no clear D. Germline V lookup: CDR1 MNHEY, CDR2 SVGAGI. There are 15 residues in the CDR3. Trimming removed 0 bases from V and 0 bases from J, with 8 bases in between. The CDR3, as DNA: TGTGCCAGCAGTTACTCGAGAGAGGTGAACACTGAAGCTTTCTTT. It specifies CASSYSREVNTEAFF.

This clone has just one count. The genes are TRBV9 and TRBJ2-1, with 12 positions matching TRBD2. There are 15 residues in the CDR3. Germline CDR1 and CDR2: SGDLS and YYNGEE. V lost 3 bases to trimming and J lost 7 bases; unmatched junction nucleotides: 5. The CDR3 sequence: CASSGLAGGPNEQFF. Written as DNA, the CDR3 is TGTGCCAGCAGCGGCCTAGCGGGAGGGCCGAATGAGCAGTTCTTC. The whole variable domain, remainder taken from reference TRBV9 and TRBJ2-1, is DSGVTQTPKHLITATGQRVTLRCSPRSGDLSVYWYQQSLDQGLQFLIQYYNGEERAKGNILERFSAQQFPDLHSELNLSSLELGDSALYFCASSGLAGGPNEQFFGPGTRLTVL.

V gene TRBV7-2 combines with J gene TRBJ2-5; D is possibly TRBD2 (5 bases). V was cut by 9 bases and J by 2 bases, with 19 bases left in between. The CDR3 spans 15 residues. CDR1 is SGHTA and CDR2 is FQGNSA in the germline V gene. The CDR3 nucleotides read TGTGCCAGGCGCAATGGACTTAGGGTACAAGAGACCCAGTACTTC. The encoded protein is CARRNGLRVQETQYF.

The chain uses TRBV7-3 and TRBJ2-5; D gene unclear. CDR3 length: 13 amino acids. In germline, CDR1 is SGHTA, CDR2 FQGTGA. Deletions cut 3 bases from V and 3 bases from J, with 8 bases between. The CDR3 region is CASSFNHKETQYF. CDR3 in DNA: TGTGCCAGCAGCTTCAATCACAAAGAGACCCAGTACTTC.

The chain uses TRBV9 and TRBJ2-5; no reliable D call. CDR3 size: 11 residues. V lost 4 bases to trimming and J lost 4 bases, with 5 bases between them. CDR1 is SGDLS and CDR2 is YYNGEE in the germline V gene. CDR3 sequence reads: CASSSGETQYF. DNA for the CDR3: TGTGCCAGCAGCTCCGGAGAGACCCAGTACTTC.

The rearrangement uses TRBV19 and TRBJ1-6, with 9 bases lining up with TRBD1. Trimming cost V 5 bases and J 11 bases; bases outside gene matches: 7. The CDR3 contains 14 residues. Germline values: CDR1 LNHDA, CDR2 SQIVND (reference sequence). The CDR3 DNA reads TGTGCCAGTAGTGCCGGACAGGGGATAGCACCCCTCCACTTT. Its protein product is CASSAGQGIAPLHF.

The chain uses TRBV5-1 and TRBJ2-7; TRBD2 agrees at 15 bases. Germline V lookup: CDR1 SGHRS, CDR2 YFSETQ. This CDR3 comprises 18 residues. The V gene end was trimmed by 2 bases and the J gene end by 0 bases; junction bases not matched to a gene: 6. CDR3 DNA: TGCGCCAGCAGCTTTGGGACTAGCGGGGGGTCTAGCTCCTACGAGCAGTACTTC. This translates into CASSFGTSGGSSSYEQYF.

The chain employs TRBV5-1 and TRBJ1-2, with 7 bases aligning to TRBD1. The V gene end was trimmed by 4 bases and the J gene end by 10 bases; junction bases not matched to a gene: 7. This CDR3 has 12 residues. Germline V CDR1 and CDR2: SGHRS, YFSETQ. The CDR3 is CASSLGQEVYTF. Written as DNA, the CDR3 is TGCGCCAGCAGCCTAGGACAGGAAGTCTACACCTTC.

This clone occurred a few times. The chain has TRBV19 and TRBJ1-5, with a tentative D call TRBD1 (6 bases). The CDR3 is 15 residues long. Germline CDR1 reads LNHDA; CDR2 reads SQIVND (reference sequence). The V end was cut by 10 bases, the J end by 0 bases, with 16 bases between. CDR3 region: CATVTTGSSNQPQHF. Written as DNA, the CDR3 is TGTGCCACCGTAACCACAGGGAGTAGCAATCAGCCCCAGCATTTT.

The chain has TRBV6-2 or TRBV6-3 and TRBJ2-1, with 9 positions matching TRBD2. The V gene's germline CDR1 is MNHEY and CDR2 SVGEGT. CDR3 length equals 12 residues. Trimming at V came to 9 bases and at J to 4 bases, leaving 1 base not matched to a gene. The CDR3 DNA reads TGTGCCAGTAGCGGGAGTTACAATGAGCAGTTCTTC. It specifies CASSGSYNEQFF.